This record looks at one T cell receptor (beta chain) sequence and its context. Researchers ran the PCR with 60 Vbeta and 13 Jbeta primers. Libraries were prepared by immunoSEQ multiplex PCR; TCRdb keeps only in-frame clonotypes and omits some of them. The top ten clones hold about 1.3% of a sample with 150,000 to 190,000 clones, around 80% of them seen once. This entry is derived from a study of cytomegalovirus exposure and HLA in healthy donors. Study information: The study's early data release held 80 million to 95 million unique TCRs from HLA-typed donors.

Germline CDR1 is SEHNR and CDR2 is FQNEAQ (reference sequence). The CDR3 covers 15 residues. J was trimmed by 4 bases and V by 4 bases; bases with no gene match: 6. This TCR was sampled from a man younger than 35 in good health and CMV-seronegative. Sequenced input: PBMCs. The rearrangement links TRBV7-9 to TRBJ2-7; 11 bases are shared with TRBD2. The CDR3 is CASSSPVAGGYEQYF. As DNA, the CDR3 is TGTGCCAGCAGCTCACCAGTAGCGGGAGGGTACGAGCAGTACTTC.